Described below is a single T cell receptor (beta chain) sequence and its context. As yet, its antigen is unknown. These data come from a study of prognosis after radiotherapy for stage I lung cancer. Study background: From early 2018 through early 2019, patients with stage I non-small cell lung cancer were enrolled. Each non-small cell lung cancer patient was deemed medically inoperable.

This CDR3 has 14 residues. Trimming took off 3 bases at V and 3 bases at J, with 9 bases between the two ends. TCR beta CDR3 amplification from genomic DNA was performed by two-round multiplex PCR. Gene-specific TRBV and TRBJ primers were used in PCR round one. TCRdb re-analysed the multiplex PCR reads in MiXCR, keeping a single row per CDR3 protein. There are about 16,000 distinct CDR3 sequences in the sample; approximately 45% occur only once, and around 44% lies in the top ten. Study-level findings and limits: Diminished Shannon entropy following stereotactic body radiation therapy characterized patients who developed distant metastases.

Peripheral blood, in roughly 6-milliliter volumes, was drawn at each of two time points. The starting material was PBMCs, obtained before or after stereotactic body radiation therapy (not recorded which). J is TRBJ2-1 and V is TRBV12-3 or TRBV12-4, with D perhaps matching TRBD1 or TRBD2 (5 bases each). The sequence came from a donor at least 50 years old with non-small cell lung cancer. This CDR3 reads CASSFWDGYNEQFF. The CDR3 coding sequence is TGTGCCAGCAGTTTCTGGGACGGCTACAATGAGCAGTTCTTC.